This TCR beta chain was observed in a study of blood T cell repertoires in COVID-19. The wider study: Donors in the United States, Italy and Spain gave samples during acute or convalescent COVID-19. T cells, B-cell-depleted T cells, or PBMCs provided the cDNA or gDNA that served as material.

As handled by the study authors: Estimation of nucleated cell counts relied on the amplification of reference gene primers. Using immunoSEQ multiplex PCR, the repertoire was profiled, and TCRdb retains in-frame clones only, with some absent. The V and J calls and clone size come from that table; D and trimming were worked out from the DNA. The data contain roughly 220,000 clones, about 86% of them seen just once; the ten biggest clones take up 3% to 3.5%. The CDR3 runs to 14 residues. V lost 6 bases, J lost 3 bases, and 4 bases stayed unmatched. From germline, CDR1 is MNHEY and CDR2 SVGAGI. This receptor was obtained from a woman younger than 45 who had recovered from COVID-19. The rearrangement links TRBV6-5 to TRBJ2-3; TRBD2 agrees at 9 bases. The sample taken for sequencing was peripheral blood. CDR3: CASRRLAETDTQYF. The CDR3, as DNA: TGTGCCAGCAGGAGACTAGCGGAAACAGATACGCAGTATTTT.